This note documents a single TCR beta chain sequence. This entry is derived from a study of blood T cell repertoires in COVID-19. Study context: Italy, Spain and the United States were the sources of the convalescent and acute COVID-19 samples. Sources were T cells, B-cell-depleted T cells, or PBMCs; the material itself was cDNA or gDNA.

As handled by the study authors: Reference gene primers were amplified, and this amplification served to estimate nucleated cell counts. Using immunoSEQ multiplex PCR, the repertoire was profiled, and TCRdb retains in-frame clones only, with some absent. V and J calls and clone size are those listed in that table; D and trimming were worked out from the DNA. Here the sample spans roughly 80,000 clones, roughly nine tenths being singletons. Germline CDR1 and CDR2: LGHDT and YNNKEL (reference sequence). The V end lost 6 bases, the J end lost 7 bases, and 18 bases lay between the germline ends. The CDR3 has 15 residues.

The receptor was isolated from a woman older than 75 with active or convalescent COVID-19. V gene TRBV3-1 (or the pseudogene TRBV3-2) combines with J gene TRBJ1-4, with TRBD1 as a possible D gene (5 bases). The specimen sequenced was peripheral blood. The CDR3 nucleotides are TGTGCCAGCAGTCCTAGGGGTTTGCGCGCTGAAAAACTGTTTTTT. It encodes CASSPRGLRAEKLFF.